Below, 22 T cell receptor beta chains from the same sample are listed, as sequenced in a study of blood T cell repertoires in COVID-19. Clones were read by immunoSEQ multiplex PCR, and TCRdb kept only the in-frame ones, dropping some. This table has around 230,000 clones, roughly 84% appearing once. The material sequenced was peripheral blood. The receptor set was obtained from a man aged 40-49 years who had recovered from COVID-19.

The chain combines TRBV19 with TRBJ2-3, with 8 nucleotides matching TRBD2. The CDR3 covers 14 residues. V trimming: 6 bases; J trimming: 3 bases; junction bases outside the gene matches: 5. CDR1 is LNHDA and CDR2 is SQIVND in the germline V gene (reference sequence). The CDR3 sequence: CASSGRASTDTQYF. The CDR3 nucleotides read TGTGCCAGTAGCGGGAGGGCTTCAACAGATACGCAGTATTTT.

This chain uses TRBV11-2 with TRBJ2-2; 11 bases are a match to TRBD2. J lost 6 bases, V lost 4 bases, and 4 bases had no gene match. The CDR3 has 15 amino acids. Germline values: CDR1 SGHAT, CDR2 FQNNGV. The CDR3 DNA reads TGTGCCAGCAGCTCGCTAGCGGGGGGATCCGGGGAGCTGTTTTTT. It encodes CASSSLAGGSGELFF.

J is TRBJ2-7 and V is TRBV10-3; TRBD2 matches at 8 bases. J lost 4 bases, V lost 6 bases, and 5 bases had no gene match. Germline V CDR1 and CDR2: ENHRY, SYGVKD. This CDR3 contains 13 residues. The CDR3 here is CAISTGGEYEQYF. In DNA form, the CDR3 reads TGTGCCATCAGCACCGGGGGGGAGTACGAGCAGTACTTC.

The rearrangement links TRBV18 to TRBJ2-7; a weak D match, TRBD1 (5 bases). Between the trimmed V and J ends, which lost 2 bases and 5 bases, there was a span of 22 bases. Germline V gene data show CDR1 as KGHSH and CDR2 as LQKENI. CDR3 length equals 17 residues. CDR3 nucleotide sequence: TGTGCCAGCTCACCAAGCTTGACAGATAAGGAGATCAACGAGCAGTACTTC. This codes for CASSPSLTDKEINEQYF.

The chain couples TRBV7-9 to TRBJ2-2; possibly TRBD2 for D (5 bases). CDR3 length equals 12 residues. The ends were cut back, 8 bases at V and 6 bases at J, with 10 bases in the middle. Germline V CDR1 and CDR2: SEHNR, FQNEAQ (reference sequence). CDR3 region: CASHWEPGELFF. The CDR3 DNA reads as TGTGCCAGCCACTGGGAGCCCGGGGAGCTGTTTTTT.

This clone appeared a single time. The CDR3 DNA is TGTGCCAGCAGTACAGGGGGCGCCTTAGGGATCATGCAAGAGACCCAGTACTTC. Its translation: CASSTGGALGIMQETQYF. The V call is TRBV5-4, the J call TRBJ2-5, with TRBD1 matching over 9 bases. V trimming: 5 bases; J trimming: 2 bases; junction bases outside the gene matches: 16. The CDR3 covers 18 residues. CDR1 is SGHNT and CDR2 is YYREEE in the germline V gene (reference sequence).

The chain joins TRBV30 to TRBJ2-3; maybe TRBD2 (5 bases). This CDR3 contains 16 residues. V was cut by 0 bases and J by 5 bases, with 18 bases left in between. The germline gives CDR1 GTSNPN, CDR2 SVGIG (reference sequence). The CDR3 DNA follows: TGTGCCTGGAGTGTACGGGCGGGTGCCCTTGGAGATACGCAGTATTTT. Translated, it gives CAWSVRAGALGDTQYF.

The rearrangement links TRBV18 to TRBJ2-2; D is perhaps TRBD1 (5 bases). Germline loops: CDR1 KGHSH, CDR2 LQKENI. This CDR3 contains 15 residues. Trimming stripped 4 bases from V and 1 base from J, with 10 bases between. CDR3 nucleotides: TGTGCCAGCTCACGTTCCAGGGAGAACACCGGGGAGCTGTTTTTT. The encoded protein is CASSRSRENTGELFF.

The chain joins TRBV19 to TRBJ1-4; D unclear. The CDR3 consists of 16 residues. Trimming left V 0 bases short and J 8 bases short, with 16 bases between. Germline values: CDR1 LNHDA, CDR2 SQIVND (reference sequence). The CDR3 DNA sequence: TGTGCCAGTAGTATAGATCTAGAAGGCCCCTCAGAAAAACTGTTTTTT. This sequence encodes CASSIDLEGPSEKLFF.

The count of this clone is one. This sequence joins TRBV30 and TRBJ1-4; TRBD1 aligns across 12 bases. The CDR3 totals 16 residues. Germline values: CDR1 GTSNPN, CDR2 SVGIG (reference sequence). V lost 5 bases to trimming and J lost 6 bases; unmatched junction nucleotides: 10. CDR3 loop: CAWGDRGPAGDEKLFF. The CDR3 region has the DNA TGTGCCTGGGGGGACAGGGGGCCGGCAGGGGATGAAAAACTGTTTTTT.

This clone was observed a single time. The chain links TRBV7-6 to TRBJ2-5, with a possible D match to TRBD2 (6 bases). The CDR3 covers 14 residues. The germline V gene encodes CDR1 SGHVS and CDR2 FNYEAQ. Trimming shortened V by 5 bases and J by 1 base, and 11 bases separated the two germline ends. The CDR3 region is CASSKPGLQETQYF. In nucleotides, the CDR3 is TGTGCCAGCAGCAAACCGGGACTCCAAGAGACCCAGTACTTC.

V is TRBV28 and J is TRBJ2-2, with D possibly matching TRBD1 (6 bases). The CDR3 contains 17 residues. Germline V gene lookup returns CDR1 MDHEN and CDR2 SYDVKM. Trimming left V 4 bases short and J 0 bases short, with 15 bases between. CDR3 DNA: TGTGCCAGCAGTTCCCCTCCCGGGACACCGAACACCGGGGAGCTGTTTTTT. Its protein is CASSSPPGTPNTGELFF. Full variable domain (remainder filled in from reference TRBV28 and TRBJ2-2): DVKVTQSSRYLVKRTGEKVFLECVQDMDHENMFWYRQDPGLGLRLIYFSYDVKMKEKGDIPEGYSVSREKKERFSLILESASTNQTSMYLCASSSPPGTPNTGELFFGEGSRLTVL.

The chain recombines TRBV7-8 with TRBJ1-2; possibly TRBD1 for D (5 bases). The CDR3 consists of 13 residues. CDR1 SGHVS and CDR2 FQNEAQ come from the germline V gene. The V and J ends lost 6 bases and 6 bases respectively, with 14 bases between them. The CDR3 here is CASRLEGLNGYTF. The CDR3 DNA reads TGTGCCAGCAGATTGGAGGGGCTTAATGGCTACACCTTC.

V gene TRBV27 combines with J gene TRBJ2-1; 7 bases align to TRBD2. V lost 4 bases to trimming and J lost 3 bases; unmatched junction nucleotides: 6. The CDR3 is 15 amino acids. Germline CDR1 is MNHEY and CDR2 is SMNVEV (reference sequence). The CDR3: CASSSRRDYYNEQFF. The CDR3 DNA sequence: TGTGCCAGCAGTTCCCGGCGGGACTACTACAATGAGCAGTTCTTC.

CDR3 protein: CASSFGTGGSNYGYTF. The CDR3 DNA reads TGTGCCAGCAGCTTCGGGACAGGGGGATCTAACTATGGCTACACCTTC. The chain carries TRBV7-8 and TRBJ1-2, with TRBD1 identical over 11 bases. Germline-derived CDR1 and CDR2 are SGHVS and FQNEAQ. This CDR3 contains 16 residues. Germline trimming cut 3 bases from V and 0 bases from J; bases unmatched to any gene: 3.

The rearrangement joins TRBV18 to TRBJ1-2; a weak D match, TRBD1 (5 bases). CDR3 length: 14 residues. V was cut by 4 bases and J by 6 bases, with 15 bases left in between. Germline V gives CDR1 KGHSH, CDR2 LQKENI. The CDR3 DNA sequence: TGTGCCAGCTCACTGTCCCAAGACAGCGATGGCTACACCTTC. Protein: CASSLSQDSDGYTF.

The V and J genes are TRBV19 and TRBJ1-1, with no clear D. CDR1 is LNHDA, CDR2 SQIVND, per germline (reference sequence). This CDR3 comprises 13 residues. The germline V and J ends were trimmed by 3 bases and 5 bases, with 10 bases remaining between them. This CDR3 is CASSILAGTEAFF. CDR3 DNA sequence: TGTGCCAGTAGTATTTTAGCGGGAACTGAAGCTTTCTTT.

This clone has a single count. The chain couples TRBV19 to TRBJ1-2; a possible D gene is TRBD1 (6 bases). Germline V CDR1 and CDR2: LNHDA, SQIVND (reference sequence). V was trimmed by 5 bases and J by 8 bases, leaving 18 bases between them. This CDR3 contains 14 residues. The CDR3 protein is CASSWGSGAFGYTF. The CDR3 DNA reads as TGTGCCAGTAGTTGGGGGTCAGGGGCTTTCGGCTACACCTTC.

The V call is TRBV30, the J call TRBJ1-2; D remains ambiguous. In germline, CDR1 is GTSNPN, CDR2 SVGIG (reference sequence). CDR3 length equals 12 residues. Trimming took 6 bases from V and 0 from J, leaving 8 bases between them. This CDR3 reads CACNQANYGYTF. In DNA form, the CDR3 reads TGTGCCTGTAACCAGGCTAACTATGGCTACACCTTC.

The V call is TRBV29-1, the J call TRBJ2-3; TRBD2 aligns across 8 bases. Germline loops: CDR1 SQVTM, CDR2 ANQGSEA. With V trimmed by 1 base and J by 4 bases, 7 bases remained unmatched. This CDR3 region has 15 residues. The CDR3 region is CSVEAAGVASDTQYF. CDR3 DNA: TGCAGCGTTGAAGCAGCGGGAGTCGCTTCAGATACGCAGTATTTT.

V gene TRBV7-2 combines with J gene TRBJ2-3; maybe TRBD1 (6 bases). Germline V gene sequence: CDR1 SGHTA, CDR2 FQGNSA. Trimming took 4 bases from V and 5 from J, leaving 10 bases between them. This CDR3 comprises 13 residues. The CDR3 DNA sequence: TGTGCCAGCAGCTCACTAGGGGGAGATACGCAGTATTTT. Translating it yields CASSSLGGDTQYF.

The gene calls are TRBV5-1 and TRBJ2-7; 7 bases match TRBD1. The length of the CDR3 is 15 residues. Germline V gene lookup returns CDR1 SGHRS and CDR2 YFSETQ. V shed 3 bases and J 7 bases; nucleotides not matched to a gene: 13. The CDR3 sequence: CASSSPGTALIEQYF. Here the CDR3 DNA reads TGCGCCAGCAGCTCCCCAGGGACAGCGCTGATAGAGCAGTACTTC.